This T cell receptor (beta chain) was retrieved from a study of T cell clonality in common variable immunodeficiency. Study findings and constraints: Common variable immunodeficiency TCR beta sequences reportedly had fewer deletions and N-nucleotide insertions. Links between repertoire features and CVID complications were heterogeneity-limited.

This clone was counted many times. Its antigen is not known. Read data end 3 residues before the CDR3 end; the end is taken from the germline J gene. In germline, CDR1 is SEHNR, CDR2 FQNEAQ (reference sequence). V was clipped by 1 base and J by 4 bases, with 10 bases between them. The CDR3 totals 14 residues. Data came from immunoSEQ multiplex PCR; TCRdb stores just in-frame clones and leaves some out. Listed for the sample are about 81,000 clones, none seen a single time. Each donor provided roughly 4.5 to 8.5 ml of heparinized whole blood. Sequenced material: peripheral blood mononuclear cells. The chain uses TRBV7-9 and TRBJ1-2; maybe TRBD1 (5 bases). This clonotype originated in a person aged 18 to 70 in good health. The CDR3 bases that were read are TGTGCCAGCAGCTTAGACAGGTGCATCTATGGC. This translates into CASSLDRCIYG. The whole CDR3 sequence is CASSLDRCIYGYTF.